These 6 T cell receptor beta chains share one sample of origin, sequenced in a study of blood T cell repertoires in COVID-19. TCRdb's copy holds only in-frame clones and misses some; the assay was immunoSEQ multiplex PCR. The data contain around 300,000 clones, approximately 89% of them seen just once; the ten biggest clones take up under 2.5%. Sequenced: PBMCs or T cells enriched from blood (not recorded which). The receptors originated from a woman aged 55 to 70 who had recovered from COVID-19.

The chain uses TRBV5-6 and TRBJ1-1; the D is unclear. The V and J ends lost 4 bases and 2 bases respectively, with 15 bases between them. The CDR3 is 15 residues long. Germline assignment: CDR1 SGHDT and CDR2 YYEEEE. As DNA, the CDR3 is TGTGCCAGCAGCAAATGGGCGCAGATAAACACTGAAGCTTTCTTT. Translated, it gives CASSKWAQINTEAFF.

The gene calls are TRBV28 and TRBJ1-6, with 7 nucleotides matching TRBD1. Germline CDR1 and CDR2: MDHEN and SYDVKM. J gave up 7 bases and V 6 bases, and 9 bases lay outside the gene matches. The CDR3 is 15 residues long. Written as DNA, the CDR3 is TGTGCCAGCAGAAGCACAGGGGCGACGAATTCACCCCTCCACTTT. Translation: CASRSTGATNSPLHF.

The rearrangement links TRBV5-1 to TRBJ1-1, with a tentative D call TRBD1 (6 bases). The V end lost 0 bases, the J end lost 8 bases, and 14 bases lay between the germline ends. Per the germline V gene, CDR1 is SGHRS and CDR2 is YFSETQ. There are 14 residues in the CDR3. The CDR3 spells CASSLVQWGQEAFF. The DNA of the CDR3 is TGCGCCAGCAGCTTGGTTCAGTGGGGACAAGAAGCTTTCTTT.

V and J are TRBV5-1 and TRBJ2-3; 11 bases map to TRBD2. Germline lookup yields CDR1 SGHRS and CDR2 YFSETQ. Germline trimming cut 3 bases from V and 4 bases from J; bases unmatched to any gene: 4. The CDR3 contains 15 residues. CDR3 bases: TGCGCCAGCAGCTCCCTAGCGGGGGGTTCAGATACGCAGTATTTT. It is translated as CASSSLAGGSDTQYF.

This clone was detected a few times. This chain links TRBV5-1 with TRBJ1-2, with TRBD1 identical over 8 bases. Trimming at V came to 4 bases and at J to 4 bases, leaving 3 bases not matched to a gene. The CDR3 loop spans 13 amino acids. Germline V gene lookup returns CDR1 SGHRS and CDR2 YFSETQ. The CDR3 loop reads CASSRDRPYGYTF. As DNA, the CDR3 is TGCGCCAGCAGCCGGGACAGGCCCTATGGCTACACCTTC.

This rearrangement joins TRBV3-1 (or the pseudogene TRBV3-2) to TRBJ1-1; TRBD1 aligns across 7 bases. This CDR3 region has 15 residues. Germline CDR1 reads LGHDT; CDR2 reads YNNKEL (reference sequence). V was pared by 0 bases and J by 4 bases, with 5 bases of the junction left unmatched. CDR3 sequence: CASSQDWQGGTEAFF. CDR3 sequence (DNA): TGTGCCAGCAGCCAAGATTGGCAGGGGGGCACTGAAGCTTTCTTT.